The next 5 T cell receptor beta chains were all read from a single sample in a study of regulatory T cells in long-lasting Graves disease (dated by TCRdb to the early 2020s). Reading the label with the study, this specimen's time point is: persistent/refractory GD, antithyroid drugs over 5 years with positive TRAb. For both TCR sequencing and RNA sequencing, RNA was extracted from PBMCs in TRIzol. The method behind the library was multiplex PCR. TCRdb shows the sequencer as Illumina HiSeq 4000. iRepertoire HTBI primers and Arm-PCR amplification of CDR3 regions were used to construct TCR beta libraries. TCRdb reworked the public reads: Q25 trimming with fastp, MiXCR clone assembly, productive beta chains retained. Identical CDR3 protein sequences are pooled into one entry, listed with their most common genes and DNA. This sample lists roughly 500,000 distinct CDR3 sequences; roughly 20% were detected once. 6.5% to 10% of the sample is taken by the ten largest.

Sequencing was performed on peripheral blood mononuclear cells (PBMCs), taken when the disease was refractory, from a patient treated with antithyroid drugs. These TCRs come from a female donor with Graves disease.

This clonotype was counted ten times or more. The chain uses TRBV28 and TRBJ2-5; perhaps TRBD2 as D (6 bases). Germline V gene lookup returns CDR1 MDHEN and CDR2 SYDVKM. CDR3 length: 13 amino acids. V was shortened by 10 bases and J by 5 bases, with 17 bases between the two germline ends. CDR3 bases: TGTGCCACCCGGGACTTAGGGGACGAGACCCAGTACTTC. It is translated as CATRDLGDETQYF.

This chain joins TRBV7-9 and TRBJ2-7, with 8 positions matching TRBD1. Losses at the gene ends were 10 bases for V and 3 bases for J; bases not matched to a gene: 32. The CDR3 has 21 amino acids. Per the germline V gene, CDR1 is SEHNR and CDR2 is FQNEAQ (reference sequence). For the CDR3, the DNA is TGTGCCATCTCCCCGATGGTAGTTTCAGGGGGCTCCCCTTGGTCCGGCTACGAGCAGTACTTC. This encodes CAISPMVVSGGSPWSGYEQYF.

There are many counts of this clonotype. The J gene is TRBJ2-5, the V gene TRBV28, with 14 bases lining up with TRBD2. V gave up 5 bases and J gave up 5 bases; unmatched junction bases: 7. Germline V gene sequence: CDR1 MDHEN, CDR2 SYDVKM. CDR3 length: 16 residues. The CDR3 region has the DNA TGTGCCAGCAGTCCCTTGGGACTAGCGGGAGTGGAGACCCAGTACTTC. Protein product: CASSPLGLAGVETQYF.

This clonotype was counted many times. The genes are TRBV27 and TRBJ2-5, with TRBD2 identical over 13 bases. The CDR3 runs 15 residues. Germline V gene data show CDR1 as MNHEY and CDR2 as SMNVEV (reference sequence). With 6 bases clipped from V and 4 bases from J, the junction kept 5 bases outside the gene matches. The CDR3: CASRLAGGPGETQYF. As DNA, the CDR3 is TGTGCCAGCAGACTAGCGGGAGGGCCTGGAGAGACCCAGTACTTC.

This clonotype was observed many times. The chain carries TRBV2 and TRBJ2-7, with TRBD2 as a possible D gene (5 bases). Germline V gives CDR1 SNHLY, CDR2 FYNNEI. The germline V and J ends were trimmed by 6 bases and 3 bases, with 6 bases remaining between them. The CDR3 runs 11 residues. The CDR3 bases are TGTGCCAGCAGACTAGACTACGAGCAGTACTTC. It yields the protein CASRLDYEQYF.